The 5 T cell receptor beta chains below come from one sample, sequenced in a study of cytomegalovirus exposure and HLA in healthy donors. Both 60 Vbeta primers and 13 Jbeta primers went into the PCR. The assay was immunoSEQ multiplex PCR, and TCRdb's table has in-frame clones only and misses some. The sample gives about 82,000 clones, around 76% of which show up once; 6.2% is in the top ten. The specimen sequenced was PBMCs. These receptors were taken from a woman aged 45 to 65 in good health and CMV-seropositive.

The V and J genes are TRBV7-2 and TRBJ1-5, with D maybe TRBD1 (5 bases). The CDR3 extends over 14 amino acids. The germline V and J ends were trimmed by 3 bases and 7 bases, with 13 bases remaining between them. Looked up from germline, CDR1 is SGHTA and CDR2 is FQGNSA. CDR3 coding DNA: TGTGCCAGCAGCTTTCAGGGACTCACGCAGCCCCAGCATTTT. It yields the protein CASSFQGLTQPQHF. The full variable domain, with the rest looked up from reference TRBV7-2 and TRBJ1-5, is GAGVSQSPSNKVTEKGKDVELRCDPISGHTALYWYRQSLGQGLEFLIYFQGNSAPDKSGLPSDRFSAERTGGSVSTLTIQRTQQEDSAVYLCASSFQGLTQPQHFGDGTRLSIL.

The CDR3 is CASSPSGTGGYEQYF. The CDR3 nucleotides are TGTGCCAGCAGCCCGTCCGGGACAGGGGGCTACGAGCAGTACTTC. The V call is TRBV9, the J call TRBJ2-7, with TRBD1 matching 11 bases. Losses at the gene ends were 4 bases for V and 3 bases for J; bases not matched to a gene: 6. Per germline, CDR1 SGDLS and CDR2 YYNGEE. This CDR3 region has 15 residues.

This clone has more than one count but fewer than ten. The chain has TRBV19 and TRBJ2-7; D might be TRBD1 (5 bases). The CDR3 runs to 13 residues. Between the trimmed V and J ends, which lost 3 bases and 7 bases, there was a span of 13 bases. Per the germline V gene, CDR1 is LNHDA and CDR2 is SQIVND (reference sequence). CDR3 in amino acids: CASSITQGWEQYF. The CDR3 DNA sequence: TGTGCCAGTAGTATCACCCAGGGTTGGGAGCAGTACTTC.

The gene calls are TRBV2 and TRBJ2-1; a weak D match, TRBD1 (6 bases). This CDR3 region has 15 residues. The V gene lost 6 bases and the J gene lost 5 bases, with 17 bases spanning the gap. The germline V gene encodes CDR1 SNHLY and CDR2 FYNNEI. The DNA for the CDR3 is TGTGCCAGCAGCAGAATCCGGGACATTAACAATGAGCAGTTCTTC. The encoded protein is CASSRIRDINNEQFF.

This clone occurred a few times. The chain links TRBV15 to TRBJ1-2, with D hard to call. Germline CDR1 is LNHNV and CDR2 is YYDKDF (reference sequence). Trimming took 0 bases from V and 4 from J, leaving 9 bases between them. This CDR3 comprises 14 residues. The CDR3 loop reads CATSREGSSYGYTF. Here the CDR3 DNA reads TGTGCCACCAGCAGAGAGGGCAGCTCCTATGGCTACACCTTC.